Presented here are 13 T cell receptor beta chains from one specimen sequenced in a study of T cell changes during pregnancy in multiple sclerosis. Generated by immunoSEQ multiplex PCR, the TCRdb table keeps only in-frame clones and is missing some. The table includes under 50,000 clones, around 93% detected once. The material sequenced was CD8+ T cells from peripheral blood mononuclear cells, taken before pregnancy. The origin of the receptors is a female donor with multiple sclerosis, enrolled in a pregnancy study.

This clone appeared a single time. The chain couples TRBV7-3 to TRBJ2-2; TRBD1 might be the D (5 bases). Looked up from germline, CDR1 is SGHTA and CDR2 is FQGTGA. The V end lost 9 bases, the J end lost 5 bases, and 10 bases lay between the germline ends. CDR3 length: 12 residues. This CDR3 reads CASGAETGELFF. The CDR3 DNA is TGTGCCAGTGGGGCCGAAACCGGGGAGCTGTTTTTT.

The chain couples TRBV30 to TRBJ1-6; D is perhaps TRBD1 (6 bases). The CDR3 contains 15 residues. Germline V CDR1 and CDR2: GTSNPN, SVGIG (reference sequence). The germline V and J ends were trimmed by 4 bases and 2 bases, with 12 bases remaining between them. The CDR3 nucleotides read TGTGCCTGGAACGTAGGGGGAGCCTATAATTCACCCCTCCACTTT. Translation gives CAWNVGGAYNSPLHF.

The J gene is TRBJ2-5, the V gene TRBV5-4, with 8 bases identical to TRBD1. Trimming removed 4 bases from V and 3 bases from J; junction bases left unmatched: 5. The CDR3 is 14 amino acids. Per the germline V gene, CDR1 is SGHNT and CDR2 is YYREEE (reference sequence). The CDR3 DNA reads TGTGCCAGCAGCAACGGACAGGGAAAAGAGACCCAGTACTTC. It codes for CASSNGQGKETQYF.

V gene TRBV19 combines with J gene TRBJ2-7, with TRBD1 matching over 12 bases. Germline V gene data show CDR1 as LNHDA and CDR2 as SQIVND (reference sequence). V shed 5 bases and J 3 bases; nucleotides not matched to a gene: 8. The CDR3 sequence is 16 residues long. CDR3 sequence reads: CASSLRGQGADYEQYF. CDR3 coding DNA: TGTGCCAGTAGTTTAAGGGGACAGGGGGCTGACTACGAGCAGTACTTC.

The chain couples TRBV21-1 to TRBJ1-6. TRBV21-1 constitutes a pseudogene. There are 16 residues in the CDR3. DNA for the CDR3: TGTGCCAGCAGCATCGAACCACCTAGCGATAATTCACCCCTCCACTTT. It is translated as CASSIEPPSDNSPLHF.

V is TRBV5-5 and J is TRBJ2-7; 7 bases are shared with TRBD1. This CDR3 is 14 amino acids long. From germline, CDR1 is SGHKS and CDR2 YYEKEE (reference sequence). The V segment lost 5 bases and the J segment 2 bases; nucleotides outside the gene matches: 7. In DNA, the CDR3 is TGTGCCAGCAGGAAACTAGGGACAGCCTACGAGCAGTACTTC. Protein: CASRKLGTAYEQYF.

This clone is medium-sized (0.01 to 0.1%) in the sample. This chain uses TRBV7-9 with TRBJ1-1; a possible D gene is TRBD1 (5 bases). V dropped 4 bases and J dropped 3 bases, with 6 bases sitting between them. The CDR3 is 12 amino acids. Germline V lookup: CDR1 SEHNR, CDR2 FQNEAQ (reference sequence). The CDR3 DNA sequence: TGTGCCAGCAGCTCAGGGTACACTGAAGCTTTCTTT. Translating gives CASSSGYTEAFF.

This chain links TRBV7-9 with TRBJ2-3; D unclear. CDR1 is SEHNR, CDR2 FQNEAQ, per germline (reference sequence). The CDR3 spans 15 residues. Trimming stripped 5 bases from V and 1 base from J, with 13 bases between. CDR3 sequence (DNA): TGTGCCAGCAGCCCGCCTGTAGCCGGCACAGATACGCAGTATTTT. Translated: CASSPPVAGTDTQYF.

CDR3 sequence: CASSTSSGQGIYEQYF. The CDR3 DNA sequence: TGTGCCAGCAGCACCTCATCGGGACAGGGGATCTACGAGCAGTACTTC. This chain uses TRBV7-9 with TRBJ2-7; 10 bases are shared with TRBD1. Germline trimming cut 5 bases from V and 3 bases from J; bases unmatched to any gene: 10. The CDR3 extends over 16 amino acids. Germline V gives CDR1 SEHNR, CDR2 FQNEAQ (reference sequence).

This rearrangement joins TRBV30 to TRBJ1-2; TRBD1 matches 9 bases. The CDR3 is 13 residues long. CDR1 is GTSNPN, CDR2 SVGIG, per germline (reference sequence). With 0 bases clipped from V and 6 bases from J, the junction kept 2 bases outside the gene matches. The CDR3 loop is CAWSVRTGDGYTF. Written as DNA, the CDR3 is TGTGCCTGGAGTGTACGGACAGGGGATGGCTACACCTTC.

J is TRBJ1-2 and V is TRBV19; tentatively, D is TRBD1 (5 bases). Trimming left V 1 base short and J 4 bases short, with 10 bases between. CDR1 is LNHDA, CDR2 SQIVND, per germline (reference sequence). The CDR3 covers 14 residues. Written as DNA, the CDR3 is TGTGCCAGTAGTATAGGGGAGGACACCTATGGCTACACCTTC. Its translation is CASSIGEDTYGYTF.

CDR3 loop: CASSLGRGGTEAFF. The CDR3 DNA is TGTGCCAGCAGCTTGGGCAGGGGAGGGACTGAAGCTTTCTTT. The rearrangement joins TRBV7-6 to TRBJ1-1, with TRBD1 as a possible D gene (6 bases). CDR1 and CDR2 (germline): SGHVS, FNYEAQ. Trimming took off 3 bases at V and 5 bases at J, with 13 bases between the two ends. The CDR3 is 14 residues long.

The chain uses TRBV5-1 and TRBJ2-7; TRBD2 aligns across 12 bases. The CDR3 is 16 residues long. CDR1 and CDR2 (germline): SGHRS, YFSETQ. The trim removed 2 bases at V and 5 bases at J, leaving 8 bases unmatched. The CDR3 sequence is CASSFTGLAGWDEQYF. CDR3 DNA: TGCGCCAGCAGCTTCACCGGACTAGCGGGATGGGACGAGCAGTACTTC. Based on the CDR3 plus reference TRBV5-1 and TRBJ2-7, the full variable domain is KAGVTQTPRYLIKTRGQQVTLSCSPISGHRSVSWYQQTPGQGLQFLFEYFSETQRNKGNFPGRFSGRQFSNSRSEMNVSTLELGDSALYLCASSFTGLAGWDEQYFGPGTRLTVT.